Below, 26 T cell receptor beta chains from the same sample are listed, as sequenced in a study of blood T cell repertoires in COVID-19. Only in-frame clones appear in the TCRdb table, and some are missing; sequencing was by immunoSEQ multiplex PCR. Here the sample spans tens of thousands of clones, about nine tenths being singletons. The sequenced sample consisted of peripheral blood. The receptor set was obtained from a man in his sixties with active COVID-19.

The chain joins TRBV11-3 to TRBJ2-2, with 8 bases matching TRBD2. This CDR3 is 16 amino acids long. Germline values: CDR1 SGHNT, CDR2 YENEEA. The junction had 5 bases not matched to a gene; V was cut back by 5 bases and J by 0 bases. The CDR3: CASSKRGLPNTGELFF. DNA of the CDR3: TGTGCCAGCAGCAAGCGGGGGCTTCCGAACACCGGGGAGCTGTTTTTT.

The rearrangement joins TRBV5-1 to TRBJ1-2; D gene uncertain. Germline assignment: CDR1 SGHRS and CDR2 YFSETQ. Trimming pared 5 bases from V and 2 bases from J, leaving 13 bases between. The CDR3 has 14 amino acids. CDR3 protein: CASRPEVANYGYTF. The DNA of the CDR3 is TGCGCCAGCAGGCCGGAGGTGGCGAACTATGGCTACACCTTC.

This clone was recorded once. V gene TRBV6-5 combines with J gene TRBJ1-1; D call uncertain. Looked up from germline, CDR1 is MNHEY and CDR2 is SVGAGI. This CDR3 is 12 amino acids long. Between the trimmed V and J ends, which lost 7 bases and 4 bases, there was a span of 10 bases. For the CDR3, the DNA is TGTGCCAGCAATTTCCCGGGCACTGAAGCTTTCTTT. Its protein is CASNFPGTEAFF.

J is TRBJ2-1 and V is TRBV11-1, with TRBD1 matching 9 bases. J gave up 1 base and V 4 bases, and 2 bases lay outside the gene matches. This CDR3 is 15 amino acids long. Germline V CDR1 and CDR2: SGHAT, FQDESV (reference sequence). The CDR3 spells CASSSGTGSYNEQFF. As DNA, the CDR3 is TGTGCCAGCAGCTCCGGGACAGGGTCCTACAATGAGCAGTTCTTC. The variable domain in full, with the rest retrieved from reference TRBV11-1 and TRBJ2-1, is EAEVAQSPRYKITEKSQAVAFWCDPISGHATLYWYRQILGQGPELLVQFQDESVVDDSQLPKDRFSAERLKGVDSTLKIQPAELGDSAMYLCASSSGTGSYNEQFFGPGTRLTVL.

The chain is built from TRBV18 and TRBJ2-7; no definite D call. The CDR3 sequence is 13 residues long. Germline V CDR1 and CDR2: KGHSH, LQKENI. V shed 6 bases and J shed 7 bases, with 16 bases lying between them. In DNA form, the CDR3 reads TGTGCCAGCTCCCATGGGCCACCTAAAGAGCAGTACTTC. This sequence encodes CASSHGPPKEQYF.

The chain has TRBV2 and TRBJ1-4, with 8 nucleotides matching TRBD1. The length of the CDR3 is 15 residues. The trim removed 9 bases at V and 2 bases at J, leaving 8 bases unmatched. Germline assignment: CDR1 SNHLY and CDR2 FYNNEI. CDR3 protein: CASGQGETTNEKLFF. The CDR3 DNA is TGTGCCAGTGGACAGGGAGAGACGACTAATGAAAAACTGTTTTTT.

The chain carries TRBV2 and TRBJ2-5; 9 bases match TRBD1. In germline, CDR1 is SNHLY, CDR2 FYNNEI. V shed 6 bases, J shed 5 bases, and the junction held 7 bases outside the gene matches. CDR3 size: 14 residues. This chain's CDR3 is CASRRDRAEETQYF. The CDR3 DNA is TGTGCCAGCAGACGGGACAGGGCTGAGGAGACCCAGTACTTC.

The chain is built from TRBV9 and TRBJ2-2; possible D gene TRBD1, 6 bases. Germline assignment: CDR1 SGDLS and CDR2 YYNGEE. Trimming stripped 0 bases from V and 4 bases from J, with 10 bases between. The CDR3 extends over 15 amino acids. This CDR3 is CASSVGSRGTGELFF. DNA of the CDR3: TGTGCCAGCAGCGTAGGGTCCAGGGGCACCGGGGAGCTGTTTTTT.

This chain connects TRBV5-8 to TRBJ1-2; D is uncertain. The CDR3 is 12 amino acids. Germline V gene lookup returns CDR1 SGHTS and CDR2 YDEGEE. V was shortened by 4 bases and J by 3 bases, with 7 bases between the two germline ends. This CDR3 is CASSTIYYGYTF. The DNA for the CDR3 is TGTGCCAGCAGCACAATTTACTATGGCTACACCTTC. The whole variable domain, remainder taken from reference TRBV5-8 and TRBJ1-2, is EAGVTQSPTHLIKTRGQQATLRCSPISGHTSVYWYQQALGLGLQFLLWYDEGEERNRGNFPPRFSGRQFPNYSSELNVNALELEDSALYLCASSTIYYGYTFGSGTRLTVV.

The gene calls are TRBV4-2 and TRBJ1-6; D may be TRBD1 (5 bases). V was pared by 0 bases and J by 9 bases, with 9 bases between. This CDR3 has 14 residues. Per germline, CDR1 LGHNA and CDR2 YNFKEQ. The CDR3: CASSQDIRGSPLHF. In nucleotides, the CDR3 is TGTGCCAGCAGCCAAGATATTAGGGGTTCACCCCTCCACTTT.

The chain has TRBV11-2 and TRBJ1-1; 7 nucleotides agree with TRBD1. With 4 bases clipped from V and 6 bases from J, the junction kept 8 bases outside the gene matches. The CDR3 contains 14 residues. CDR1 SGHAT and CDR2 FQNNGV come from the germline V gene. The CDR3 DNA is TGTGCCAGCAGCTCGATACAGGGGCGACCTGAAGCTTTCTTT. It encodes CASSSIQGRPEAFF.

CDR3 DNA sequence: TGTGCCAGCAGTGATCAGGGACAAGGTCAGCCCCAGCATTTT. This codes for CASSDQGQGQPQHF. V usage is TRBV6-1 and J usage is TRBJ1-5; possible D gene TRBD1, 6 bases. This CDR3 is 14 amino acids long. CDR1 and CDR2 from the germline V gene are MNHNS and SASEGT. V shed 3 bases and J shed 6 bases, with 12 bases lying between them.

The chain links TRBV6-6 to TRBJ1-2; 8 positions agree with TRBD1. Germline V lookup: CDR1 MNHNY, CDR2 SVGAGI (reference sequence). The CDR3 spans 15 residues. V shed 6 bases and J 0 bases; nucleotides not matched to a gene: 6. CDR3 DNA sequence: TGTGCCAGCAGCGCTCCGGGACAGGCTAACTATGGCTACACCTTC. It encodes CASSAPGQANYGYTF.

The rearrangement links TRBV6-5 to TRBJ1-1, with a weak D call TRBD1 (6 bases). CDR3 length: 14 amino acids. Germline CDR1 and CDR2: MNHEY and SVGAGI. Trimming cost V 6 bases and J 0 bases, with 11 bases left between them. As DNA, the CDR3 is TGTGCCAGCAGCCAACAGGGCGTGAACACTGAAGCTTTCTTT. This gives the protein CASSQQGVNTEAFF.

This clone was observed a single time. V gene TRBV29-1 combines with J gene TRBJ2-1, with 9 nucleotides matching TRBD1. The CDR3 consists of 14 residues. Germline assignment: CDR1 SQVTM and CDR2 ANQGSEA. Germline trimming cut 5 bases from V and 0 bases from J; bases unmatched to any gene: 2. For the CDR3, the DNA is TGCAGCGTTCGGACAGGGGCCTCCTACAATGAGCAGTTCTTC. It yields the protein CSVRTGASYNEQFF.

This clone was detected a few times. CDR3 nucleotides: TGTGCCAGCAGCCCTGGGACTAGCGGGGACGCCGGGGAGCTGTTTTTT. Translated, it gives CASSPGTSGDAGELFF. This chain connects TRBV5-4 to TRBJ2-2; TRBD2 matches 13 bases. With V trimmed by 4 bases and J by 6 bases, 6 bases remained unmatched. CDR1 and CDR2 (germline): SGHNT, YYREEE (reference sequence). The CDR3 covers 16 residues.

This chain joins TRBV12-3 or TRBV12-4 and TRBJ2-3; tentatively, D is TRBD1 (5 bases). CDR3 size: 12 residues. V shed 7 bases and J shed 10 bases, with 15 bases lying between them. CDR3 residues: CASKNRLGAQYF. The CDR3, as DNA: TGTGCCAGCAAAAACAGGCTTGGGGCGCAGTATTTT.

The chain links TRBV5-4 to TRBJ2-1; D is perhaps TRBD1 (5 bases). The length of the CDR3 is 16 residues. Germline-derived CDR1 and CDR2 are SGHNT and YYREEE (reference sequence). V dropped 0 bases and J dropped 6 bases, with 16 bases sitting between them. The CDR3 DNA is TGTGCCAGCAGCTTGGTCCAGGGAACGCCACTCAATGAGCAGTTCTTC. Its translation: CASSLVQGTPLNEQFF. The complete variable domain, with remaining parts taken from reference TRBV5-4 and TRBJ2-1, reads ETGVTQSPTHLIKTRGQQVTLRCSSQSGHNTVSWYQQALGQGPQFIFQYYREEENGRGNFPPRFSGLQFPNYSSELNVNALELDDSALYLCASSLVQGTPLNEQFFGPGTRLTVL.

V usage is TRBV5-1 and J usage is TRBJ2-7, with D tentatively TRBD2 (5 bases). The V and J ends lost 3 bases and 4 bases respectively, with 5 bases between them. The CDR3 is 11 amino acids. The germline V gene encodes CDR1 SGHRS and CDR2 YFSETQ. The chain's CDR3 is CASSSGYEQYF. The DNA for the CDR3 is TGCGCCAGCAGCTCGGGATACGAGCAGTACTTC. The whole variable domain, filled in from reference TRBV5-1 and TRBJ2-7, reads KAGVTQTPRYLIKTRGQQVTLSCSPISGHRSVSWYQQTPGQGLQFLFEYFSETQRNKGNFPGRFSGRQFSNSRSEMNVSTLELGDSALYLCASSSGYEQYFGPGTRLTVT.

J is TRBJ2-3 and V is TRBV9, with 12 nucleotides matching TRBD1. Unmatched junction bases numbered 5, after V lost 4 bases and J lost 5 bases. The length of the CDR3 is 15 residues. CDR1 is SGDLS, CDR2 YYNGEE, per germline. This CDR3 is CASSRGQGAGDTQYF. In DNA form, the CDR3 reads TGTGCCAGCAGCCGGGGACAGGGGGCAGGAGATACGCAGTATTTT.

The chain joins TRBV18 to TRBJ2-2; D unresolved. Germline V lookup: CDR1 KGHSH, CDR2 LQKENI. This CDR3 is built from 17 residues. Trimming removed 5 bases from V and 4 bases from J, with 20 bases in between. CDR3 sequence (DNA): TGTGCCAGCTCAGTCCAATCCGACACAATCGGCACCGGGGAGCTGTTTTTT. Amino acids: CASSVQSDTIGTGELFF.

V is TRBV6-5 and J is TRBJ1-2, with D hard to call. Trimming removed 4 bases at V and 7 bases at J, with 13 bases between. This CDR3 has 13 residues. Germline V gene data show CDR1 as MNHEY and CDR2 as SVGAGI. The CDR3 DNA follows: TGTGCCAGCAGTTCGGCGGCAAGAACTGGCTACACCTTC. Translated: CASSSAARTGYTF.

This chain uses TRBV7-2 with TRBJ2-3; weak D call: TRBD2 (5 bases). CDR3 length equals 13 residues. Trimming stripped 1 base from V and 11 bases from J, with 13 bases between. Germline V gives CDR1 SGHTA, CDR2 FQGNSA. In DNA, the CDR3 is TGTGCCAGCAGCTTAGGGGTCGGGGTGGGGCAGTATTTT. It is translated as CASSLGVGVGQYF.

This clone was observed a handful of times. The rearrangement joins TRBV4-1 to TRBJ1-2; TRBD1 agrees at 7 bases. V lost 2 bases and J lost 2; bases outside the gene matches: 26. CDR1 and CDR2 from the germline V gene are MGHRA and YSYEKL. CDR3 length: 22 residues. In DNA, the CDR3 is TGCGCCAGCAGCCAAATCCGGCCAAGGGGGCAGGACATTTCACGCTTAAACTATGGCTACACCTTC. This sequence encodes CASSQIRPRGQDISRLNYGYTF.

The chain uses TRBV28 and TRBJ2-2, with D maybe TRBD2 (5 bases). V lost 7 bases, J lost 1 base, and 7 bases lay in between. The CDR3 is 13 residues long. Per the germline V gene, CDR1 is MDHEN and CDR2 is SYDVKM. This chain's CDR3 is CASKEGNTGELFF. CDR3 nucleotides: TGTGCCAGCAAAGAGGGGAACACCGGGGAGCTGTTTTTT.

The table lists this clone with a count of one. The chain couples TRBV21-1 to TRBJ1-2; the D segment call TRBD1 is taken from the table without a DNA check. TRBV21-1 corresponds to a pseudogene. The length of the CDR3 is 20 residues. CDR3 coding DNA: TGTGCCAGCAGCAAATCCCGGATCGGACAGGGGAATTCGTTAATCTATGGCTACACCTTC. Residues: CASSKSRIGQGNSLIYGYTF.